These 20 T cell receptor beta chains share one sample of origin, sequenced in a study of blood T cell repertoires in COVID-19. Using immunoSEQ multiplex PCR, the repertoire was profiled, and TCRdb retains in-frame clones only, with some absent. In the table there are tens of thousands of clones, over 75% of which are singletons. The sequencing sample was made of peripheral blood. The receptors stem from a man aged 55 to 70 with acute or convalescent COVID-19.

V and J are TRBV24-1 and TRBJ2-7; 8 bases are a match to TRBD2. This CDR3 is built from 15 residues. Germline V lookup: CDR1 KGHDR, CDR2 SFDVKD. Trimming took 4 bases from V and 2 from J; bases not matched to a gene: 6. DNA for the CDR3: TGTGCCACCAGTGAGGGTAGCGGGGCCACCTACGAGCAGTACTTC. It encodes CATSEGSGATYEQYF.

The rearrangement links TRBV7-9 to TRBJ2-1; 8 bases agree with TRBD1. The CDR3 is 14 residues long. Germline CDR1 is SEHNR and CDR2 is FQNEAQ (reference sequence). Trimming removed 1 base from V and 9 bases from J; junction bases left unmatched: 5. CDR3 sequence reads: CASSLEGTGGEQFF. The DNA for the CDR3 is TGTGCCAGCAGCTTAGAAGGGACAGGAGGTGAGCAGTTCTTC.

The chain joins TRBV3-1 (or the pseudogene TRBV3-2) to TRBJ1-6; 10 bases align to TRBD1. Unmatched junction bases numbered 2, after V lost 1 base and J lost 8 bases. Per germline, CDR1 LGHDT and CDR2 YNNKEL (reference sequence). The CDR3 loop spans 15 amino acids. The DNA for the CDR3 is TGTGCCAGCAGCCAAGGGGGACAGGGGTATTCACCCCTCCACTTT. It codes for CASSQGGQGYSPLHF.

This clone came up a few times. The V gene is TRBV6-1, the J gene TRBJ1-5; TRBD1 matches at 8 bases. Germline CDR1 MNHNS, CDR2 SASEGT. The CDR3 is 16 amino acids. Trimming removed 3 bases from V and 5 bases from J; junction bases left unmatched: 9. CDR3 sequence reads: CASSDWGRGQDQPQHF. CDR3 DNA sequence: TGTGCCAGCAGTGATTGGGGAAGGGGACAGGATCAGCCCCAGCATTTT.

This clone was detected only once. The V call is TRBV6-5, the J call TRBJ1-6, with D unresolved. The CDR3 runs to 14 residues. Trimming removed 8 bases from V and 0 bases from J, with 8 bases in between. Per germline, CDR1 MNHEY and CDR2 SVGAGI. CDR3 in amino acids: CASSTSSYNSPLHF. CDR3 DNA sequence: TGTGCCAGCTCTACTAGCTCCTATAATTCACCCCTCCACTTT.

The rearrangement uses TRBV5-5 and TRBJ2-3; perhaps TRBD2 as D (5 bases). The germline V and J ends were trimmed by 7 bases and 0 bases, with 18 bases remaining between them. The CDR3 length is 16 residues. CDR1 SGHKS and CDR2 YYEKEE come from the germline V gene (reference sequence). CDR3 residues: CASVLSSGHSTDTQYF. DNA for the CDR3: TGTGCCAGCGTACTGTCCAGCGGCCATAGCACAGATACGCAGTATTTT.

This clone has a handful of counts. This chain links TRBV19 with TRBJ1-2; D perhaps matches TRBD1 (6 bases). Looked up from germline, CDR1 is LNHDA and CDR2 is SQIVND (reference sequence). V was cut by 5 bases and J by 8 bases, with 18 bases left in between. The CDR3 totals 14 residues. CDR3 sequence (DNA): TGTGCCAGTAGTGTTTTAACAGGGCCAAGGGGCTACACCTTC. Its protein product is CASSVLTGPRGYTF.

CDR3 DNA: TGCGCCAGCAGCTTGGAGAGGGACAGTCGGAACACTGAAGCTTTCTTT. Translating it yields CASSLERDSRNTEAFF. The V and J genes are TRBV5-1 and TRBJ1-1; 7 nucleotides align to TRBD1. V shed 0 bases, J shed 1 base, and the junction held 6 bases outside the gene matches. This CDR3 is built from 16 residues. Germline-derived CDR1 and CDR2 are SGHRS and YFSETQ.

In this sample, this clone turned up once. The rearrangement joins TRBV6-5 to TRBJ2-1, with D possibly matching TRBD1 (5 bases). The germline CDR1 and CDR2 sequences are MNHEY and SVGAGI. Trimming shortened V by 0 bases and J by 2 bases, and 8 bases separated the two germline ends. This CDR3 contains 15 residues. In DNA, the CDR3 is TGTGCCAGCAGTTACTCAGGGGTTCCCTACAATGAGCAGTTCTTC. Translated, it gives CASSYSGVPYNEQFF.

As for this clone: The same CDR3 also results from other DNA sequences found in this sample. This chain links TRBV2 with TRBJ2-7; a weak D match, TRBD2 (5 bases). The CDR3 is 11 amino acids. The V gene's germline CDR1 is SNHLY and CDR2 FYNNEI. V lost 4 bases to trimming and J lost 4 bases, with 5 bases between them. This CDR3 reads CASSGGYEQYF. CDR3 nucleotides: TGTGCCAGCAGTGGCGGGTACGAGCAGTACTTC.

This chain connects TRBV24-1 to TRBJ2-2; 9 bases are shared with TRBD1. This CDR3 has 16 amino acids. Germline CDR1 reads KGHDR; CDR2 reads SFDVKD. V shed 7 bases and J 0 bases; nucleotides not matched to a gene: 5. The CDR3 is CATSLRDRANTGELFF. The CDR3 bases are TGTGCCACCAGCCTCCGGGACAGGGCGAACACCGGGGAGCTGTTTTTT.

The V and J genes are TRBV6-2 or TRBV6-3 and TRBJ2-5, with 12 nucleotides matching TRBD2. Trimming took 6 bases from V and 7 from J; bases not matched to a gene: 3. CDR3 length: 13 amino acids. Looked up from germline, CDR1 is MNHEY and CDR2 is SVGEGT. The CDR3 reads CASSPGLAGTQYF. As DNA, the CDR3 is TGTGCCAGCAGCCCGGGACTAGCGGGGACCCAGTACTTC.

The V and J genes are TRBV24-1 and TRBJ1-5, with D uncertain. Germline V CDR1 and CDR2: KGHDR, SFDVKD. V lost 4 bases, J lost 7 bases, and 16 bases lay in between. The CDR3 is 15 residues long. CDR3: CATSDPRRGAQPQHF. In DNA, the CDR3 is TGTGCCACCAGTGACCCCCGACGGGGTGCCCAGCCCCAGCATTTT.

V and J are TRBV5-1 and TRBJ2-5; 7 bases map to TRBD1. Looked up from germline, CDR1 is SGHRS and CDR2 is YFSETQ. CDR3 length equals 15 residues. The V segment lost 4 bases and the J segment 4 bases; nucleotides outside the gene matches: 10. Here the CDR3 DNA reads TGCGCCAGCAGCCTCCCTGTGGCAGGGGGAGAGACCCAGTACTTC. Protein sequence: CASSLPVAGGETQYF.

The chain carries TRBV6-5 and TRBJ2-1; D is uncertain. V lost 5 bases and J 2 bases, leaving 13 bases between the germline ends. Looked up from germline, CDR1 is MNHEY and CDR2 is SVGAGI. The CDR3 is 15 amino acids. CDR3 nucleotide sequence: TGTGCCAGCAGTCCCCAAGGCGGTGCCTACAATGAGCAGTTCTTC. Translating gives CASSPQGGAYNEQFF.

The CDR3 coding sequence is TGTGCCAGCAGTGAACCCCTGTTTTACACCGGGGAGCTGTTTTTT. Translated, it gives CASSEPLFYTGELFF. This rearrangement joins TRBV6-1 to TRBJ2-2; D remains ambiguous. Germline V lookup: CDR1 MNHNS, CDR2 SASEGT. V lost 2 bases and J 3 bases, leaving 10 bases between the germline ends. The CDR3 spans 15 residues.

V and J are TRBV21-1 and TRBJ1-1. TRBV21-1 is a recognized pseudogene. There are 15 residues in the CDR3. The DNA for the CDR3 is TGTGCCAGCAGCAAAGGGGCGGGCGGCAGCACTGAAGCTTTCTTT. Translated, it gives CASSKGAGGSTEAFF.

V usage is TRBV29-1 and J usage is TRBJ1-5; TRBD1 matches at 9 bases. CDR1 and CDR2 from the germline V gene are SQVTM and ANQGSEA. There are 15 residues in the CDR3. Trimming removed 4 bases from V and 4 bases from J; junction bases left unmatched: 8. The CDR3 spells CSVAVGQGLNQPQHF. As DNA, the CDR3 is TGCAGCGTTGCAGTGGGACAGGGATTGAATCAGCCCCAGCATTTT.

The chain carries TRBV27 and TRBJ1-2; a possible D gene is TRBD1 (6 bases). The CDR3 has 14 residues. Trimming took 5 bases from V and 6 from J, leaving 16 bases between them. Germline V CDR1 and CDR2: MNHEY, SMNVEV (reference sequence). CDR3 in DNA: TGTGCCAGCAGTAACCGAGGGGGAAGAGATGGCTACACCTTC. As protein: CASSNRGGRDGYTF.

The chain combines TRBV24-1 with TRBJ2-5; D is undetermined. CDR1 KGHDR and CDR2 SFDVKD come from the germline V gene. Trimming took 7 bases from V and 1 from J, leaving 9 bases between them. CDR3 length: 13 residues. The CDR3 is CATSHGAQETQYF. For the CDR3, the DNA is TGTGCCACCAGCCATGGAGCCCAAGAGACCCAGTACTTC.